This entry concerns a single T cell receptor beta chain. These data belong to a study of blood T cell repertoires in COVID-19. V was clipped by 3 bases and J by 7 bases; unmatched bases: 12. The CDR3 sequence is 16 residues long. In germline, CDR1 is SGHDN, CDR2 FVKESK. Clones were sequenced by immunoSEQ multiplex PCR, and TCRdb holds only the in-frame ones, with some missing. The repertoire holds tens of thousands of clones, with around 83% as singletons. The chain carries TRBV14 and TRBJ2-7, with 10 bases lining up with TRBD1. The clonotype originates from an elderly man with acute or convalescent COVID-19. Sample: peripheral blood. CDR3 in DNA: TGTGCCAGCAGCCACCGGTTGGGGACAGGGGACTTAGAGCAGTACTTC. Translation: CASSHRLGTGDLEQYF.